This TCR beta chain was identified in a study of cytomegalovirus exposure and HLA in healthy donors. Study overall: Within an early data release were 85 million or so unique TCRs drawn from HLA-typed donors.

A multiplex PCR was run with 60 Vbeta primers and 13 Jbeta primers. Here immunoSEQ multiplex PCR was the method, and the copy in TCRdb shows in-frame clones only, minus some. The sample carries about 140,000 clones, around 85% recorded once. Germline loops: CDR1 GTSNPN, CDR2 SVGIG (reference sequence). The V gene end was trimmed by 1 base and the J gene end by 4 bases; junction bases not matched to a gene: 1. This CDR3 comprises 13 residues. Regarding this clone: Other DNA sequences within the sample encode an identical CDR3.

Sequenced sample: PBMCs. The V gene is TRBV30, the J gene TRBJ1-5, with TRBD1 matching 7 bases. This clonotype was sampled from a female donor in good health and CMV-seronegative. The CDR3 protein is CAWSAQGNQPQHF. The CDR3 DNA reads as TGTGCCTGGAGTGCACAGGGGAATCAGCCCCAGCATTTT.